The rows below give T cell receptor beta chains drawn from one sample of a study of neoadjuvant anti-PD-1 for oral cavity cancer. Data came from immunoSEQ multiplex PCR; TCRdb stores just in-frame clones and leaves some out. The table shows about 72,000 clones, with approximately 82% occurring only once. Sequenced here: PBMCs, sampled before nivolumab (anti-PD-1) treatment. These receptor sequences come from a person aged 35 to 85 with oral cavity squamous cell carcinoma. The CDR3 runs from the conserved cysteine through the conserved F or W. Fields, in order: CDR3 length, J gene, D gene, clone size, V gene, CDR3 DNA, CDR3 protein. The D gene is left open where the match is weak. The size entry is marked missing in some rows and otherwise reads once, few, many or a size class.

>12|TRBJ1-5|.|.|TRBV6-6
TGTGCCAGCACCGATAGTGATCAGCCCCAGCATTTT
CASTDSDQPQHF
>13|TRBJ2-1|.|.|TRBV9
TGTGCCAGCAGCGAGGGTTCGGTAAATGAGCAGTTCTTC
CASSEGSVNEQFF
>13|TRBJ2-7|.|.|TRBV30
TGTGCCTGGAGTCCGGCTAGTCTTTCTGGGCAGTACTTC
CAWSPASLSGQYF
>14|TRBJ2-5|.|.|TRBV7-9
TGTGCCAGCAGCCTCGGACGGGGTATATGGACCCAGTACTTC
CASSLGRGIWTQYF
>13|TRBJ2-1|TRBD2|.|TRBV2
TGTGCCAACGAGCGGGAGGCCTTCAATGAGCAGTTCTTC
CANEREAFNEQFF
>16|TRBJ1-4|.|.|TRBV28
TGTGCCAGCAGCCCTACGGGACACGCAACTAATGAAAAACTGTTTTTT
CASSPTGHATNEKLFF
>13|TRBJ1-2|.|many|TRBV7-3
TGTGCCAGCAGCTTAAACACTAACTATGGCTACACCTTC
CASSLNTNYGYTF
>14|TRBJ2-2|.|.|TRBV27
TGTGCCAGCAGTTCGGTGGGGAACACCGGGGAGCTGTTTTTT
CASSSVGNTGELFF
>16|TRBJ1-6|TRBD1|once|TRBV9
TGTGCCAGCAGCCTTGAAGGGGGACAGCATAATTCACCCCTCCACTTT
CASSLEGGQHNSPLHF
>15|TRBJ1-4|.|.|TRBV5-1
TGCGCCAGCAGGCCCACCGGCTGGGGTAATGAAAAACTGTTTTTT
CASRPTGWGNEKLFF
>11|TRBJ2-1|.|.|TRBV11-2
TGTGCCAGCACCGCGGACCATGAGCAGTTCTTC
CASTADHEQFF
>16|TRBJ2-7|TRBD1|.|TRBV5-4
TGTGCCAGCAGCTTTCACGGGACAGGGATAACCTACGAGCAGTACTTC
CASSFHGTGITYEQYF
>13|TRBJ2-7|.|.|TRBV5-1
TGCGCCAGCAGCTTCAGGGGTGGCTACGAGCAGTACTTC
CASSFRGGYEQYF
>13|TRBJ2-5|.|.|TRBV7-8
TGTGCCAGCAGCTCCTATACCCAAGAGACCCAGTACTTC
CASSSYTQETQYF
>11|TRBJ2-1|.|few|TRBV7-9
TGTGCCAGCAGTTATATCGGAAATCTGTTCTTC
CASSYIGNLFF
>14|TRBJ2-5|TRBD2|.|TRBV4-2
TGTGCCAGCAGCCAAACTAGCGGGGTGGAGACCCAGTACTTC
CASSQTSGVETQYF
>16|TRBJ2-2|.|.|TRBV2
TGTGCCAGCAAGGCTAGGGGAGGTTCGGACACCGGGGAGCTGTTTTTT
CASKARGGSDTGELFF
>12|TRBJ2-2|.|few|TRBV9
TGTGCCAGCAGCGTACTTGACGGGGAGCTGTTTTTT
CASSVLDGELFF
>16|TRBJ2-1|.|.|TRBV11-2
TGTGCCAGCAGCTATGTCTGGCGGGGGCCCTACAATGAGCAGTTCTTC
CASSYVWRGPYNEQFF
>17|TRBJ1-2|.|.|TRBV12-2
TGTGCAAGTCGTTCTGCGGCGGGACAGGGGGGCGGCTATGGCTACACCTTC
CASRSAAGQGGGYGYTF
>15|TRBJ2-5|.|.|TRBV7-9
TGTGCCAGCTCCTTCCCGGGACGGACGCAAGAGACCCAGTACTTC
CASSFPGRTQETQYF
>15|TRBJ1-4|.|few|TRBV2
TGTGCCAGCAGAGCCGTTCTAAGGAGTGGTGAAAAACTGTTTTTT
CASRAVLRSGEKLFF
>17|TRBJ2-7|TRBD2|.|TRBV7-8
TGTGCCAGCACCCCCCTGGAAAATCTAGCGGGGGCCTACGAGCAGTACTTC
CASTPLENLAGAYEQYF
>13|TRBJ1-2|.|.|TRBV27
TGTGCCAGCAGTGATCGACCCGTTTATGGCTACACCTTC
CASSDRPVYGYTF
>13|TRBJ1-1|TRBD1|once|TRBV7-3
TGTGCCAGCAGCTCGAACAGGGGAACTGAAGCTTTCTTT
CASSSNRGTEAFF